This TCR beta chain was captured in a study of shared clonotypes between healthy human individuals. Study-level information: Ranging from 18 to 49 in age, donors were a couple of women and three men. Researchers assigned three CD4 naive, three CD4 memory, two CD8 naive and one CD8 memory plate to each donor.

The CDR3 has 15 residues. CDR1 and CDR2 (germline): MNHNS, SASEGT. Trimming took off 5 bases at V and 6 bases at J, with 17 bases between the two ends. Profiling relied on immunoSEQ multiplex PCR, and the TCRdb table lists in-frame clones only, not all of them. The data show 1,500,000 or so clones, approximately 98.5% seen once. The chain joins TRBV6-1 to TRBJ2-1; tentatively, D is TRBD2 (6 bases). The receptor's source is a man aged 25 to 40 in good health. Sequencing was done on a sample of naive CD4+ T cells sorted from blood. Subset given: CD45RA+ positively selected. The CDR3 nucleotides are TGTGCCAGCAGTCTAACTAGCAGCCCTTCCAATGAGCAGTTCTTC. The encoded protein is CASSLTSSPSNEQFF.